The 21 T cell receptor beta chains given below trace back to one sample, sequenced in a study of blood T cells in healthy people across ages. With a J-beta primer mix and a sample-barcoded 5' primer, a second PCR ran about 7 to 12 cycles. TCRdb redid the calling of the 5' RACE reads with MiXCR, one entry per CDR3 protein. The table has roughly 720,000 distinct CDR3 sequences, 53% seen once. The material sequenced was blood. The source is a man at least 80 years old in good health.

This rearrangement joins TRBV6-5 to TRBJ1-6; D uncertain. The CDR3 loop spans 15 amino acids. Germline values: CDR1 MNHEY, CDR2 SVGAGI. The ends were cut back, 6 bases at V and 6 bases at J, with 15 bases in the middle. CDR3 in DNA: TGTGCCAGCAGCCGCCTAGAGGGAGGTAATTCACCCCTCCACTTT. It codes for CASSRLEGGNSPLHF.

With regard to this clonotype: At one end, the junction sequence differs from germline, possibly due to a read error. The chain uses TRBV13 and TRBJ1-3; no clear D gene. This CDR3 has 14 amino acids. Per germline, CDR1 PRHDT and CDR2 FYEKMQ (reference sequence). The chain's CDR3 is CASSLFESGNTIYF. The DNA for the CDR3 is TGTGCCAGCAGCTTATTTGAATCTGGAAACACAATATATTTT. Full variable domain (outside the CDR3, taken from reference TRBV13 and TRBJ1-3): AAGVIQSPRHLIKEKRETATLKCYPIPRHDTVYWYQQGPGQDPQFLISFYEKMQSDKGSIPDRFSAQQFSDYHSELNMSSLELGDSALYFCASSLFESGNTIYFGEGSWLTVV.

A few counts support this clonotype. The V gene is TRBV29-1, the J gene TRBJ1-2, with D uncertain. Germline loops: CDR1 SQVTM, CDR2 ANQGSEA. The CDR3 extends over 13 amino acids. Trimming cost V 4 bases and J 0 bases, with 9 bases left between them. CDR3 region: CSVGQATNYGYTF. The CDR3 DNA reads as TGCAGCGTTGGGCAGGCTACTAACTATGGCTACACCTTC.

The table lists this clonotype with a few counts. CDR3 DNA: TGCAGCGTAGCCGGGACAGGGGGCAACTACAATGAGCAGTTCTTC. This gives the protein CSVAGTGGNYNEQFF. The chain employs TRBV29-1 and TRBJ2-1; 12 bases map to TRBD1. V dropped 6 bases and J dropped 3; count of bases not matched to a gene: 6. Germline CDR1 and CDR2: SQVTM and ANQGSEA. This CDR3 is 15 amino acids long.

This clonotype turned up a few times. The junction differs from germline at one of its ends, possibly a read error. The V and J genes are TRBV3-1 and TRBJ2-7; 8 nucleotides match TRBD2. The germline V gene encodes CDR1 LGHDT and CDR2 YNNKEL (reference sequence). This CDR3 has 14 residues. As DNA, the CDR3 is TGTGCCAGCAGCCCCCGGACTAGCTCCAACGAGCAGTACTTC. Its translation: CASSPRTSSNEQYF.

The genes are TRBV27 and TRBJ1-4; D is undetermined. Germline CDR1 and CDR2: MNHEY and SMNVEV (reference sequence). CDR3 length: 12 residues. Trimming pared 8 bases from V and 7 bases from J, leaving 11 bases between. The CDR3 DNA is TGTGCCAGCCCCCCCTGGGGTGAAAAACTGTTTTTT. Amino acid sequence: CASPPWGEKLFF.

This clonotype is a singleton in its sample. The V and J genes are TRBV12-5 and TRBJ2-3, with D perhaps TRBD2 (5 bases). CDR1 and CDR2 from the germline V gene are LGHNT and FRNRAP. Trimming pared 3 bases from V and 6 bases from J, leaving 10 bases between. The CDR3 consists of 13 residues. DNA of the CDR3: TGTGCTAGTGGTTTCGGAGGTGCGGATACGCAGTATTTT. Residues: CASGFGGADTQYF.

V gene TRBV20-1 combines with J gene TRBJ2-5, with 7 bases matching TRBD2. The CDR3 is made up of 13 amino acids. Trimming at V came to 4 bases and at J to 0 bases, leaving 2 bases not matched to a gene. Germline-derived CDR1 and CDR2 are DFQATT and SNEGSKA (reference sequence). CDR3 DNA: TGCAGTGCTAAAGCGGGGAACCAAGAGACCCAGTACTTC. Protein: CSAKAGNQETQYF.

The chain combines TRBV6-6 with TRBJ2-2; D not certain. CDR3 size: 15 residues. V lost 0 bases and J 5 bases, leaving 10 bases between the germline ends. Germline CDR1 reads MNHNY; CDR2 reads SVGAGI (reference sequence). CDR3 sequence (DNA): TGTGCCAGCAGTTACTCGGGGTCACTTACCGGGGAGCTGTTTTTT. Translation: CASSYSGSLTGELFF.

The chain couples TRBV7-2 to TRBJ1-6, with no clear D. Germline V gives CDR1 SGHTA, CDR2 FQGNSA. The CDR3 is 14 residues long. V lost 5 bases and J lost 10, with 15 bases in between. The CDR3 spells CASSPKGGNSPLHF. Written as DNA, the CDR3 is TGTGCCAGCAGCCCCAAAGGAGGGAACTCACCCCTCCACTTT. The whole variable domain, filled in from reference TRBV7-2 and TRBJ1-6, reads GAGVSQSPSNKVTEKGKDVELRCDPISGHTALYWYRQSLGQGLEFLIYFQGNSAPDKSGLPSDRFSAERTGGSVSTLTIQRTQQEDSAVYLCASSPKGGNSPLHFGNGTRLTVT.

This chain joins TRBV6-1 and TRBJ1-1; D uncertain. Germline V gene data show CDR1 as MNHNS and CDR2 as SASEGT. With 6 bases removed from V and 0 bases from J, the gap between germline ends came to 5 bases. The length of the CDR3 is 12 residues. The CDR3 is CASRAVNTEAFF. CDR3 coding DNA: TGTGCCAGCAGGGCTGTGAACACTGAAGCTTTCTTT.

This clonotype was seen only a few times. V gene TRBV5-1 combines with J gene TRBJ2-1; no clear D gene. Trimming left V 7 bases short and J 5 bases short, with 16 bases between. The CDR3 contains 14 residues. CDR1 and CDR2 (germline): SGHRS, YFSETQ. The CDR3 reads CASSPVGINNEQFF. The CDR3 DNA sequence: TGCGCCAGCTCCCCAGTAGGTATTAACAATGAGCAGTTCTTC. The full variable domain, completed using reference TRBV5-1 and TRBJ2-1, is KAGVTQTPRYLIKTRGQQVTLSCSPISGHRSVSWYQQTPGQGLQFLFEYFSETQRNKGNFPGRFSGRQFSNSRSEMNVSTLELGDSALYLCASSPVGINNEQFFGPGTRLTVL.

This chain links TRBV7-9 with TRBJ1-1, with D possibly being TRBD1 (5 bases). The CDR3 extends over 15 amino acids. The germline gives CDR1 SEHNR, CDR2 FQNEAQ (reference sequence). Trimming removed 1 base from V and 5 bases from J, with 14 bases in between. CDR3 in DNA: TGTGCCAGCAGCTTAGGTCAGGGAGCCAGGACTGAAGCTTTCTTT. Its protein is CASSLGQGARTEAFF.

This clonotype was detected a few times. The chain combines TRBV6-5 with TRBJ2-7; TRBD1 agrees at 11 bases. Germline trimming cut 2 bases from V and 7 bases from J; bases unmatched to any gene: 4. The CDR3 contains 14 residues. CDR1 is MNHEY, CDR2 SVGAGI, per germline. The CDR3, as DNA: TGTGCCAGCAGTTACGGACAGGGGGCGCGGGAGCAGTACTTC. The encoded protein is CASSYGQGAREQYF.

This chain links TRBV7-2 with TRBJ1-2, with 12 bases lining up with TRBD1. The CDR3 extends over 15 amino acids. From germline, CDR1 is SGHTA and CDR2 FQGNSA. The J segment lost 6 bases and the V segment lost 5 bases, leaving 7 bases of the junction unmatched. The CDR3 here is CASSPRDRGHDGYTF. The CDR3 bases are TGTGCCAGCAGCCCGCGGGACAGGGGGCATGATGGCTACACCTTC. The full variable domain, in which reference TRBV7-2 and TRBJ1-2 provide the parts outside the CDR3, is GAGVSQSPSNKVTEKGKDVELRCDPISGHTALYWYRQSLGQGLEFLIYFQGNSAPDKSGLPSDRFSAERTGGSVSTLTIQRTQQEDSAVYLCASSPRDRGHDGYTFGSGTRLTVV.

This clonotype appeared once. The V gene is TRBV6-1, the J gene TRBJ1-1; D unresolved. The CDR3 loop spans 13 amino acids. Germline V gene lookup returns CDR1 MNHNS and CDR2 SASEGT. Trimming pared 7 bases from V and 1 base from J, leaving 10 bases between. CDR3 nucleotide sequence: TGTGCCAGCACGATGAGGACGAACACTGAAGCTTTCTTT. This encodes CASTMRTNTEAFF.

This CDR3 is CASREPGGSYNEQFF. CDR3 DNA: TGTGCCAGCAGGGAGCCAGGAGGATCCTACAATGAGCAGTTCTTC. The V call is TRBV6-6, the J call TRBJ2-1, with D possibly being TRBD2 (5 bases). V lost 6 bases, J lost 1 base, and 13 bases lay in between. The CDR3 is 15 amino acids. Germline V gene data show CDR1 as MNHNY and CDR2 as SVGAGI (reference sequence).

The V call is TRBV9, the J call TRBJ2-3; TRBD2 aligns across 13 bases. CDR3 length equals 13 residues. The germline gives CDR1 SGDLS, CDR2 YYNGEE. V dropped 4 bases and J dropped 9; count of bases not matched to a gene: 2. DNA for the CDR3: TGTGCCAGCAGCCCGGGACTAGCGGGAACGCAGTATTTT. This translates into CASSPGLAGTQYF.

This sequence joins TRBV15 and TRBJ1-1; a possible D gene is TRBD1 (5 bases). There are 16 residues in the CDR3. Between the trimmed V and J ends, which lost 0 bases and 4 bases, there was a span of 15 bases. The germline CDR1 and CDR2 sequences are LNHNV and YYDKDF (reference sequence). The CDR3 spells CATSRDRGTLGTEAFF. CDR3 coding DNA: TGTGCCACCAGCAGAGATAGGGGTACCCTCGGCACTGAAGCTTTCTTT.

CDR3 loop: CSAPGILAGGGSYNEQFF. The CDR3, as DNA: TGCAGTGCTCCCGGGATACTAGCGGGAGGTGGCTCCTACAATGAGCAGTTCTTC. The chain has TRBV20-1 and TRBJ2-1; TRBD2 aligns across 12 bases. The CDR3 has 18 amino acids. J gave up 0 bases and V 5 bases, and 11 bases lay outside the gene matches. Looked up from germline, CDR1 is DFQATT and CDR2 is SNEGSKA (reference sequence).

The chain has TRBV29-1 and TRBJ2-7, with a weak D call TRBD1 (6 bases). The V end lost 4 bases, the J end lost 2 bases, and 21 bases lay between the germline ends. Germline V gene data show CDR1 as SQVTM and CDR2 as ANQGSEA. The CDR3 extends over 16 amino acids. The CDR3: CSVGGKGDILPYEQYF. CDR3 DNA: TGCAGCGTTGGGGGGAAGGGGGATATTCTCCCCTACGAGCAGTACTTC.